Below are 6 T cell receptor beta chains sequenced from a single sample in a study of blood T cell repertoires in COVID-19. The protocol was immunoSEQ multiplex PCR, while the TCRdb copy is restricted to in-frame clones and leaves out a portion. The sample lists roughly 180,000 clones, approximately 86% seen once, with roughly 8.2% in the top ten. The sequencing sample was made of peripheral blood. These receptors were obtained from a man in his sixties with acute or convalescent COVID-19.

V is TRBV21-1 and J is TRBJ2-3; the table's D call, TRBD2, was not checked against the DNA. TRBV21-1 is a listed pseudogene. The CDR3 is made up of 17 amino acids. The CDR3 protein is CASSLKGLPRGRDTQYF. The CDR3 DNA reads TGTGCCAGCTCTTTGAAAGGTCTCCCGCGGGGACGAGATACGCAGTATTTT.

The V and J genes are TRBV24-1 and TRBJ2-5, with 9 bases aligning to TRBD2. Trimming at V came to 1 base and at J to 5 bases, leaving 13 bases not matched to a gene. CDR3 length: 18 residues. Germline V gene data show CDR1 as KGHDR and CDR2 as SFDVKD. Here the CDR3 DNA reads TGTGCCACCAGTGATTTTATGGCGGGAGGGCCGTCGCGGGAGACCCAGTACTTC. It codes for CATSDFMAGGPSRETQYF.

V usage is TRBV5-6 and J usage is TRBJ2-1; D possibly corresponds to TRBD1 (6 bases). Trimming pared 3 bases from V and 10 bases from J, leaving 17 bases between. CDR1 and CDR2 from the germline V gene are SGHDT and YYEEEE. The CDR3 covers 14 residues. The CDR3 reads CASSYWTVQGEQFF. CDR3 nucleotides: TGTGCCAGCAGCTACTGGACGGTTCAGGGGGAGCAGTTCTTC.

The chain combines TRBV9 with TRBJ2-1, with 9 bases identical to TRBD2. The V segment lost 4 bases and the J segment 7 bases; nucleotides outside the gene matches: 9. Germline loops: CDR1 SGDLS, CDR2 YYNGEE. CDR3 size: 15 residues. The CDR3 sequence: CASSLTSGRGNEQFF. CDR3 nucleotide sequence: TGTGCCAGCAGCCTGACTAGCGGCAGGGGGAATGAGCAGTTCTTC.

The genes are TRBV4-2 and TRBJ2-2, with a tentative D call TRBD1 (5 bases). This CDR3 region has 15 residues. V dropped 1 base and J dropped 4 bases, with 10 bases sitting between them. Germline loops: CDR1 LGHNA, CDR2 YNFKEQ. The CDR3 nucleotides read TGTGCCAGCAGCCAAGTAAAACAGGTCACCGGGGAGCTGTTTTTT. Protein: CASSQVKQVTGELFF.

The CDR3 loop reads CSVGGDRYEQYF. CDR3 nucleotides: TGCAGCGTTGGAGGGGACAGATACGAGCAGTACTTC. The chain carries TRBV29-1 and TRBJ2-7, with 7 bases matching TRBD1. Germline CDR1 SQVTM, CDR2 ANQGSEA. The trim removed 4 bases at V and 4 bases at J, leaving 4 bases unmatched. The length of the CDR3 is 12 residues.